These 21 T cell receptor beta chains share one sample of origin, sequenced in a study of beta chain features in type 1 diabetes. Broader study findings: All four CD4+ subsets from Type 1 diabetes patients carried moderately but significantly shorter TCRB CDR3s.

Their antigens remain unidentified. Expressed TCRB transcripts got sequenced, as all isolated RNA was reverse transcribed. Profiling relied on immunoSEQ multiplex PCR, and the TCRdb table lists in-frame clones only, not all of them. The sample records 600,000 or so clones, around 15% being singletons. Sequencing was carried out using naive CD4+ T cells from blood. The receptor set was obtained from a man aged 18 to 29 with type 1 diabetes.

This clone was seen more than once but under ten times. At the DNA level, this CDR3 is encoded by other sequences in the same sample as well. This rearrangement joins TRBV28 to TRBJ2-1, with TRBD1 identical over 9 bases. With 5 bases clipped from V and 3 bases from J, the junction kept 5 bases outside the gene matches. Germline CDR1 is MDHEN and CDR2 is SYDVKM. CDR3 length: 15 residues. Written as DNA, the CDR3 is TGTGCCAGCAGTCCGGGGGGACAGGGCTACAATGAGCAGTTCTTC. Protein: CASSPGGQGYNEQFF.

V gene TRBV28 combines with J gene TRBJ1-2; no clear D gene. This CDR3 has 14 residues. With 6 bases removed from V and 5 bases from J, the gap between germline ends came to 16 bases. The V gene's germline CDR1 is MDHEN and CDR2 SYDVKM. The CDR3 DNA sequence: TGTGCCAGCAGGCCCGGGCAGAGAACTTATGGCTACACCTTC. Encoded protein: CASRPGQRTYGYTF.

This clone occurred a few times. J is TRBJ1-2 and V is TRBV25-1, with 8 nucleotides matching TRBD1. Germline CDR1 reads MGHDK; CDR2 reads SYGVNS. The ends lost 8 bases at V and 6 bases at J; junction bases unmatched: 17. The CDR3 runs 16 residues. The DNA for the CDR3 is TGTGCCAGCGAGCCGGGACAGGCCCTACACCTGCATGGCTACACCTTC. Translation gives CASEPGQALHLHGYTF.

This clone has a handful of counts. In DNA form, the CDR3 reads TGTGCCAGCAGCCAAGATTGGGGACCTGGGGCCAACGTCCTGACTTTC. Its translation is CASSQDWGPGANVLTF. The V and J genes are TRBV14 and TRBJ2-6; D may match TRBD1 or TRBD2 (5 bases each). The V and J ends lost 0 bases and 2 bases respectively, with 8 bases between them. CDR1 is SGHDN, CDR2 FVKESK, per germline. This CDR3 has 16 residues.

The V call is TRBV7-2, the J call TRBJ2-5; no clear D gene. Germline loops: CDR1 SGHTA, CDR2 FQGNSA. The germline V and J ends were trimmed by 3 bases and 0 bases, with 8 bases remaining between them. The CDR3 is 14 residues long. Here the CDR3 reads CASSFTDNQETQYF. For the CDR3, the DNA is TGTGCCAGCAGCTTTACGGATAACCAAGAGACCCAGTACTTC.

The chain has TRBV7-8 and TRBJ1-5; D gene uncertain. The germline V gene has CDR1 SGHVS and CDR2 FQNEAQ. The CDR3 has 16 amino acids. V shed 6 bases and J shed 0 bases, with 15 bases lying between them. The chain's CDR3 is CASSYGRILSNQPQHF. As DNA, the CDR3 is TGTGCCAGCAGTTACGGACGGATCCTTAGCAATCAGCCCCAGCATTTT.

This clone was detected only a few times. This rearrangement joins TRBV7-8 to TRBJ2-1; D remains unclear. The CDR3 totals 14 residues. Trimming pared 1 base from V and 10 bases from J, leaving 14 bases between. Germline assignment: CDR1 SGHVS and CDR2 FQNEAQ. The chain's CDR3 is CASSLEAPIKEQFF. For the CDR3, the DNA is TGTGCCAGCAGCTTAGAGGCACCTATCAAGGAGCAGTTCTTC.

CDR3 sequence: CSVGGAGSSTEAFF. In nucleotides, the CDR3 is TGCAGCGTTGGAGGGGCAGGGTCGTCCACTGAAGCTTTCTTT. V is TRBV29-1 and J is TRBJ1-1; a weak D match, TRBD1 (5 bases). The CDR3 consists of 14 residues. Germline V gene data show CDR1 as SQVTM and CDR2 as ANQGSEA. Trimming pared 4 bases from V and 4 bases from J, leaving 16 bases between.

This clone has more than one count but fewer than ten. The J gene is TRBJ1-2, the V gene TRBV7-2, with 8 positions matching TRBD1. Germline CDR1 and CDR2: SGHTA and FQGNSA. Unmatched junction bases numbered 11, after V lost 4 bases and J lost 4 bases. The CDR3 spans 16 residues. The CDR3, as DNA: TGTGCCAGCAGCTCAGACAGGGGCAGGGTGGGCTATGGCTACACCTTC. Residues: CASSSDRGRVGYGYTF.

The rearrangement links TRBV5-6 to TRBJ2-3; 7 bases fit TRBD1. The CDR3 has 15 amino acids. The germline gives CDR1 SGHDT, CDR2 YYEEEE. Germline trimming cut 4 bases from V and 2 bases from J; bases unmatched to any gene: 7. The CDR3 loop is CASSKDRPYTDTQYF. In DNA form, the CDR3 reads TGTGCCAGCAGCAAGGACAGGCCATACACAGATACGCAGTATTTT.

This clone has only a few counts. The CDR3 spells CASSFQGDTGELFF. CDR3 in DNA: TGCGCCAGCTCCTTCCAGGGCGACACCGGGGAGCTGTTTTTT. The chain joins TRBV4-3 to TRBJ2-2; D is perhaps TRBD1 (5 bases). There are 14 residues in the CDR3. Germline CDR1 is LGHNA and CDR2 is YSLEER. V dropped 8 bases and J dropped 3 bases, with 13 bases sitting between them.

This clone occurred a few times. This chain joins TRBV7-2 and TRBJ2-7; TRBD2 aligns across 8 bases. The V and J ends lost 1 base and 0 bases, in that order; junction bases with no gene match: 5. The CDR3 runs 16 residues. Per germline, CDR1 SGHTA and CDR2 FQGNSA. CDR3 residues: CASSLVGSGTSYEQYF. In DNA form, the CDR3 reads TGTGCCAGCAGCTTAGTGGGTAGCGGGACCTCCTACGAGCAGTACTTC.

The chain combines TRBV4-3 with TRBJ1-2; D not certain. This CDR3 is built from 15 residues. V gave up 0 bases and J gave up 7 bases, with 15 bases separating them. Germline assignment: CDR1 LGHNA and CDR2 YSLEER. The CDR3 sequence: CASSQDGFIGSGYTF. The CDR3, as DNA: TGCGCCAGCAGCCAAGACGGGTTTATCGGGTCTGGCTACACCTTC.

This clone has only a few counts. The chain uses TRBV7-2 and TRBJ2-7; D remains unclear. Trimming shortened V by 6 bases and J by 0 bases, and 15 bases separated the two germline ends. The germline gives CDR1 SGHTA, CDR2 FQGNSA. The CDR3 has 15 residues. The DNA for the CDR3 is TGTGCCAGCAGTTCACAGTCGACGGACTCCTACGAGCAGTACTTC. It codes for CASSSQSTDSYEQYF.

This clone was counted only a few times. The junction shows a germline mismatch at one end, possibly a read error. The genes are TRBV29-1 and TRBJ2-7, with 10 bases that match TRBD2. The CDR3 runs to 10 residues. Per the germline V gene, CDR1 is SQVTM and CDR2 is ANQGSEA. DNA for the CDR3: TGCAGCGCCCGGACTAGCGGCACGATTTTC. Its protein product is CSARTSGTIF.

This clone has a handful of counts. The rearrangement uses TRBV9 and TRBJ2-7; a weak D match, TRBD2 (5 bases). The V gene's germline CDR1 is SGDLS and CDR2 YYNGEE. V was clipped by 2 bases and J by 2 bases, with 14 bases between them. This CDR3 has 15 residues. CDR3 nucleotide sequence: TGTGCCAGCAGCGTCAATAGCGCCGGGGCCTACGAGCAGTACTTC. It yields the protein CASSVNSAGAYEQYF.

The genes are TRBV11-1 and TRBJ1-4, with D unresolved. The V and J ends lost 2 bases and 8 bases respectively, with 9 bases between them. The germline V gene encodes CDR1 SGHAT and CDR2 FQDESV (reference sequence). The CDR3 is made up of 13 amino acids. Here the CDR3 DNA reads TGTGCCAGCAGCTTACGAGAGGAGGAAAAACTGTTTTTT. It is translated as CASSLREEEKLFF.

This chain connects TRBV5-1 to TRBJ2-3; maybe TRBD1 (5 bases). Per germline, CDR1 SGHRS and CDR2 YFSETQ. V lost 0 bases and J lost 5, with 10 bases in between. The CDR3 is 14 amino acids. The CDR3 nucleotides are TGCGCCAGCAGCTTGGGGGGCAGTCAAGATACGCAGTATTTT. Translation gives CASSLGGSQDTQYF. Filled out from reference TRBV5-1 and TRBJ2-3, the complete variable domain reads KAGVTQTPRYLIKTRGQQVTLSCSPISGHRSVSWYQQTPGQGLQFLFEYFSETQRNKGNFPGRFSGRQFSNSRSEMNVSTLELGDSALYLCASSLGGSQDTQYFGPGTRLTVL.

The chain combines TRBV5-8 with TRBJ2-6; unclear D gene. CDR3 size: 17 residues. Trimming stripped 1 base from V and 2 bases from J, with 13 bases between. Germline-derived CDR1 and CDR2 are SGHTS and YDEGEE. CDR3 bases: TGTGCCAGCAGCTTGTCGGTGGAGAATGCTGGGGCCAACGTCCTGACTTTC. Amino acids: CASSLSVENAGANVLTF.

This clone was found a few times. The chain joins TRBV4-1 to TRBJ1-1; TRBD1 matches at 8 bases. The CDR3 has 13 amino acids. The trim removed 1 base at V and 10 bases at J, leaving 5 bases unmatched. The germline CDR1 and CDR2 sequences are MGHRA and YSYEKL. This chain's CDR3 is CASSQADREGAFF. Here the CDR3 DNA reads TGCGCCAGCAGCCAAGCGGACAGGGAAGGAGCTTTCTTT.

This clone was detected a few times. The chain is built from TRBV10-3 and TRBJ2-5; no definite D call. The CDR3 consists of 13 residues. From germline, CDR1 is ENHRY and CDR2 SYGVKD. The germline V and J ends were trimmed by 10 bases and 4 bases, with 16 bases remaining between them. The CDR3 coding sequence is TGTGCCACCGCCTCGACGGAAAGAGAGACCCAGTACTTC. It is translated as CATASTERETQYF.